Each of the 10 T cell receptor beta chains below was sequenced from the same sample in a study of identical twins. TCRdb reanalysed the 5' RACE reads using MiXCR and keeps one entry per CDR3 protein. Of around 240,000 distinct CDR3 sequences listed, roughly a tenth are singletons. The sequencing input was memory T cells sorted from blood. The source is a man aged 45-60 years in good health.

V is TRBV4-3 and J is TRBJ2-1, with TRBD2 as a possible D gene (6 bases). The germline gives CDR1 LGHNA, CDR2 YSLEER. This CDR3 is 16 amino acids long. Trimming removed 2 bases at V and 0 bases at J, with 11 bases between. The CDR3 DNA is TGCGCCAGCAGCCAAACGTTCGGGAGCTCCTACAATGAGCAGTTCTTC. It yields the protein CASSQTFGSSYNEQFF.

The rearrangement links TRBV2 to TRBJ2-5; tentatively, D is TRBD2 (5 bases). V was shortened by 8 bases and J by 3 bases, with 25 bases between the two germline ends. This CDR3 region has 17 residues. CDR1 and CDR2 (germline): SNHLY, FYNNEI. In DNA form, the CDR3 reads TGTGCCAGCCCCGGAGCGAGCCAGGAGGCTCAGAAAGAGACCCAGTACTTC. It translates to CASPGASQEAQKETQYF.

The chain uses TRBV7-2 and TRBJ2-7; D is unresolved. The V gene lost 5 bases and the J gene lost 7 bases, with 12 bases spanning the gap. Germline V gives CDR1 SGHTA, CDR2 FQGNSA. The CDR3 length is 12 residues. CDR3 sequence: CASSPRIGEQYF. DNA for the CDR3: TGTGCCAGCAGCCCCCGGATTGGAGAGCAGTACTTC.

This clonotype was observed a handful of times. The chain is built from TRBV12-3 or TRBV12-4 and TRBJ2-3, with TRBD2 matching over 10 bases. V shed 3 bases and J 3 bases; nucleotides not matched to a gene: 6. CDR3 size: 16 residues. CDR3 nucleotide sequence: TGTGCCAGCAGTTTTCAAGCGGGAGGGCTTACAGATACGCAGTATTTT. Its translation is CASSFQAGGLTDTQYF.

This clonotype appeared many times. The CDR3 sequence is CASSMSAGQYF. CDR3 sequence (DNA): TGTGCCAGCAGCATGAGTGCAGGCCAGTACTTC. The V call is TRBV12-3 or TRBV12-4, the J call TRBJ2-5; D is uncertain. V lost 6 bases, J lost 10 bases, and 12 bases lay in between. The CDR3 runs 11 residues.

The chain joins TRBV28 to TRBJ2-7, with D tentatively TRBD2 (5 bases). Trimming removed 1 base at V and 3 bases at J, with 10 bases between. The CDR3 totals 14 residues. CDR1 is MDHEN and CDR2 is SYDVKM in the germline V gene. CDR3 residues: CASSLSGIVYEQYF. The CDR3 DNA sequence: TGTGCCAGCAGTTTATCGGGAATTGTCTACGAGCAGTACTTC.

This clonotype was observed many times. CDR3 nucleotides: TGTGCCAGCAGCTTAGCAGGGGGCCGGGGGGCCGGAGATACGCAGTATTTT. This translates into CASSLAGGRGAGDTQYF. J is TRBJ2-3 and V is TRBV7-6; D tentatively fits TRBD1 or TRBD2 (7 bases each). Germline V lookup: CDR1 SGHVS, CDR2 FNYEAQ. Trimming took 0 bases from V and 5 from J, leaving 18 bases between them. The CDR3 consists of 17 residues.

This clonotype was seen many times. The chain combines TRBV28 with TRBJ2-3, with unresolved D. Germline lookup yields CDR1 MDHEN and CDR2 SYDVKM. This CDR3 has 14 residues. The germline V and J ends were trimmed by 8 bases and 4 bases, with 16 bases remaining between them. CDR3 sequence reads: CASFSTRRADTQYF. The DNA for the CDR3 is TGTGCCAGCTTCTCGACACGTCGTGCAGATACGCAGTATTTT.

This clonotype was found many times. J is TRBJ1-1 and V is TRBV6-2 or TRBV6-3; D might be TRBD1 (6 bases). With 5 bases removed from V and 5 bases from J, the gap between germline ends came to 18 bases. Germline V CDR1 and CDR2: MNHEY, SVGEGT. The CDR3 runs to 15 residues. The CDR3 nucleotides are TGTGCCAGCAGTAGAAGCCGGGACACCCCGACTGAAGCTTTCTTT. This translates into CASSRSRDTPTEAFF.

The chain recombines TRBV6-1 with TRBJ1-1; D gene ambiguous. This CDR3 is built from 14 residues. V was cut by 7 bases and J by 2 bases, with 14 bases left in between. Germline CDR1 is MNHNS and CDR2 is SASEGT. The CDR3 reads CASTLGVVNTEAFF. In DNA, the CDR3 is TGTGCCAGCACCCTCGGAGTAGTAAACACTGAAGCTTTCTTT.